A single sample gave rise to the 7 T cell receptor beta chains below, sequenced in a study of blood T cell repertoires in COVID-19. Clones were sequenced by immunoSEQ multiplex PCR, and TCRdb holds only the in-frame ones, with some missing. The repertoire holds around 64,000 clones, over 75% seen once, with approximately 3% in the top ten. Material: peripheral blood. These TCRs come from a man between 45 and 60 years old with active COVID-19.

The chain uses TRBV7-8 and TRBJ2-1, with 7 bases matching TRBD1. The CDR3 runs to 15 residues. J was trimmed by 3 bases and V by 5 bases; bases with no gene match: 7. The germline gives CDR1 SGHVS, CDR2 FQNEAQ. The CDR3 is CASSRDRDLYNEQFF. CDR3 nucleotide sequence: TGTGCCAGCAGCCGAGACAGGGATCTCTACAATGAGCAGTTCTTC.

This clone was picked up many times. The rearrangement links TRBV6-5 to TRBJ2-6; D is unclear. Germline CDR1 and CDR2: MNHEY and SVGAGI. The CDR3 is 15 residues long. Trimming took 2 bases from V and 4 from J, leaving 9 bases between them. The DNA of the CDR3 is TGTGCCAGCAGTTACGCAGTTACAGGGGCCAACGTCCTGACTTTC. The encoded protein is CASSYAVTGANVLTF.

This CDR3 reads CASSLGWRTGELFF. The CDR3 DNA follows: TGTGCCAGCAGCTTAGGTTGGAGAACCGGGGAGCTGTTTTTT. This chain uses TRBV5-5 with TRBJ2-2; D remains unclear. The V gene's germline CDR1 is SGHKS and CDR2 YYEKEE (reference sequence). This CDR3 has 14 residues. The V and J ends lost 2 bases and 5 bases respectively, with 10 bases between them.

V usage is TRBV7-9 and J usage is TRBJ2-5; TRBD1 is a possible D gene (7 bases). The CDR3 has 17 residues. In germline, CDR1 is SEHNR, CDR2 FQNEAQ (reference sequence). V gave up 7 bases and J gave up 4 bases, with 25 bases separating them. As DNA, the CDR3 is TGTGCCAGCACCAAGGGCCGACAGGGACTGGACCGAGAGACCCAGTACTTC. It is translated as CASTKGRQGLDRETQYF.

This chain connects TRBV2 to TRBJ2-5; 8 bases line up with TRBD1. Looked up from germline, CDR1 is SNHLY and CDR2 is FYNNEI. V lost 8 bases and J lost 5; bases outside the gene matches: 13. CDR3 length: 15 amino acids. The CDR3 DNA reads as TGTGCCAGCCAAAAACAGCAGGGGGCTTGGGAGACCCAGTACTTC. Protein product: CASQKQQGAWETQYF.

As for this clone: An end of the junction differs from the germline gene, which may be a read error. The chain combines TRBV7-7 with TRBJ2-1; D might be TRBD2 (6 bases). The CDR3 extends over 16 amino acids. Germline CDR1 SSHAT, CDR2 FNYEAQ (reference sequence). CDR3 protein: CASSPLGGSSYNEQFF. The CDR3, as DNA: TGTGCTAGCAGCCCCCTTGGGGGGAGCTCCTACAATGAGCAGTTCTTC.

The chain employs TRBV7-3 and TRBJ1-1; D possibly corresponds to TRBD1 (5 bases). Germline CDR1 SGHTA, CDR2 FQGTGA. The CDR3 covers 14 residues. V shed 5 bases and J shed 1 base, with 11 bases lying between them. The CDR3 protein is CASSPTDRNTEAFF. The CDR3 region has the DNA TGTGCCAGCAGCCCTACCGACAGGAACACTGAAGCTTTCTTT.